This passage covers 9 T cell receptor beta chains from one sample sequenced in a study of tumor and adjacent non-tumor tissue in lung cancer. Three rounds of nested PCR, following a modified ARM-PCR protocol, produced the TCRbeta library. Via MiXCR, TCRdb re-called the multiplex PCR reads, giving one row per CDR3 protein. The table has about 85,000 distinct CDR3 sequences, roughly two thirds seen once. RNA was extracted from bulk tissue without any cell sorting. The source material was lung tumor tissue. The source is a man between 65 and 85 years old with non-small cell lung cancer.

This clonotype was recorded many times. This rearrangement joins TRBV6-6 to TRBJ1-1; no definite D call. Germline lookup yields CDR1 MNHNY and CDR2 SVGAGI (reference sequence). Trimming took off 6 bases at V and 9 bases at J, with 17 bases between the two ends. CDR3 length: 13 residues. CDR3 region: CASSPDNVKQAFF. The DNA for the CDR3 is TGTGCCAGCAGCCCTGATAACGTAAAACAAGCTTTCTTT.

Comment on this clonotype: At one of its ends the junction is not consistent with the germline gene, which may arise from a read error. In DNA form, the CDR3 reads TGTGCCAGCAGTAACTCGATCCCAGCGGGAGCTACAGATACGCAGTATTTT. Residues: CASSNSIPAGATDTQYF. The chain recombines TRBV6-6 with TRBJ2-3; 8 bases are a match to TRBD2. The CDR3 is made up of 17 amino acids. Germline V CDR1 and CDR2: MNHNY, SVGAGI (reference sequence).

This clonotype occurred many times. CDR3 nucleotide sequence: TGTGCCAGCAGCCTCCGGACAGGGAGAGAGACCCAGTACTTC. This translates into CASSLRTGRETQYF. The chain recombines TRBV4-2 with TRBJ2-5; the match to TRBD1 covers 8 bases. Germline values: CDR1 LGHNA, CDR2 YNFKEQ. The CDR3 is 14 residues long. J gave up 4 bases and V 4 bases, and 5 bases lay outside the gene matches.

Of note for this clonotype: Sequence at one end of the junction differs from germline and may be a read error. This rearrangement joins TRBV29-1 to TRBJ2-4, with D possibly TRBD2 on 7 matching bases. The CDR3 totals 14 residues. Germline CDR1 is SQVTM and CDR2 is ANQGSEA. The CDR3 region is CSVGSGGAKNIRYF. Written as DNA, the CDR3 is TGCAGCGTTGGGTCTGGGGGGGCCAAAAACATTCGGTACTTC.

This clonotype was counted a few times. Being one base from a much bigger clone, this may be a read error. This sequence joins TRBV5-1 and TRBJ2-1; 7 nucleotides line up with TRBD2. Germline CDR1 reads SGHRS; CDR2 reads YFSETQ. This CDR3 is built from 15 residues. Here the CDR3 reads CASSLRLADYNELFF. The CDR3 nucleotides read TGCGCCAGCAGCTTAAGACTAGCAGATTACAATGAGCTGTTCTTC.

A word on this clonotype: One end of the junction varies from germline; a read error may be responsible. The genes are TRBV11-2 and TRBJ2-3; D might be TRBD1 or TRBD2, each matching 5 bases. Germline values: CDR1 SGHAT, CDR2 FQNNGV. The CDR3 contains 15 residues. In DNA, the CDR3 is TGTGCCAGCAGCACTGGTCAGGGCCTAGCAAATACGCAACATTTT. Translation: CASSTGQGLANTQHF.

V usage is TRBV13 and J usage is TRBJ2-4; no reliable D call. The V gene's germline CDR1 is PRHDT and CDR2 FYEKMQ (reference sequence). V was trimmed by 5 bases and J by 0 bases, leaving 11 bases between them. The CDR3 is 15 residues long. The CDR3 DNA follows: TGTGCCAGCAGCCGCGACATTTCAGCCAAAAACATTCAGTACTTC. Translating gives CASSRDISAKNIQYF.

This clonotype was seen many times. The CDR3 DNA is TGTGCCAGCAGTTATCGGGAGGGATACTACGAGCAGTACTTC. As protein: CASSYREGYYEQYF. The J gene is TRBJ2-7, the V gene TRBV6-6; 8 bases line up with TRBD2. The germline gives CDR1 MNHNY, CDR2 SVGAGI (reference sequence). Losses at the gene ends were 3 bases for V and 3 bases for J; bases not matched to a gene: 4. This CDR3 is built from 14 residues.

V gene TRBV6-5 combines with J gene TRBJ2-5, with 10 bases aligning to TRBD1. The V and J ends lost 8 bases and 10 bases, in that order; junction bases with no gene match: 10. The CDR3 length is 13 residues. Germline loops: CDR1 MNHEY, CDR2 SVGAGI. The DNA for the CDR3 is TGTGCCAGCGGGACAGGGGAACGGGATATCCAGTACTTC. It is translated as CASGTGERDIQYF.